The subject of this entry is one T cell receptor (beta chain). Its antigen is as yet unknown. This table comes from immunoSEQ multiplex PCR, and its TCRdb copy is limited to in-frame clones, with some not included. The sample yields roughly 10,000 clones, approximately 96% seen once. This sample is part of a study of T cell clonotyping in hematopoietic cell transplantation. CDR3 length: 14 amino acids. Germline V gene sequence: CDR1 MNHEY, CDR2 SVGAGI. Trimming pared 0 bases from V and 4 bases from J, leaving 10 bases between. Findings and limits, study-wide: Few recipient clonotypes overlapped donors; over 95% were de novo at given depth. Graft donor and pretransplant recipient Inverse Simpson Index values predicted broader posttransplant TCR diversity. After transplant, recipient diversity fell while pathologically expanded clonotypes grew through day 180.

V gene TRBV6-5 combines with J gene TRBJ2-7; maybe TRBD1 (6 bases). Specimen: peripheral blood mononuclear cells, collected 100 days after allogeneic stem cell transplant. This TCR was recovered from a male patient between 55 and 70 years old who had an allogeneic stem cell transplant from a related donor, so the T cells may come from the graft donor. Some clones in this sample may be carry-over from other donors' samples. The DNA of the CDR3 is TGTGCCAGCAGTTACTCGGGGGCCTCTTACGAGCAGTACTTC. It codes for CASSYSGASYEQYF.